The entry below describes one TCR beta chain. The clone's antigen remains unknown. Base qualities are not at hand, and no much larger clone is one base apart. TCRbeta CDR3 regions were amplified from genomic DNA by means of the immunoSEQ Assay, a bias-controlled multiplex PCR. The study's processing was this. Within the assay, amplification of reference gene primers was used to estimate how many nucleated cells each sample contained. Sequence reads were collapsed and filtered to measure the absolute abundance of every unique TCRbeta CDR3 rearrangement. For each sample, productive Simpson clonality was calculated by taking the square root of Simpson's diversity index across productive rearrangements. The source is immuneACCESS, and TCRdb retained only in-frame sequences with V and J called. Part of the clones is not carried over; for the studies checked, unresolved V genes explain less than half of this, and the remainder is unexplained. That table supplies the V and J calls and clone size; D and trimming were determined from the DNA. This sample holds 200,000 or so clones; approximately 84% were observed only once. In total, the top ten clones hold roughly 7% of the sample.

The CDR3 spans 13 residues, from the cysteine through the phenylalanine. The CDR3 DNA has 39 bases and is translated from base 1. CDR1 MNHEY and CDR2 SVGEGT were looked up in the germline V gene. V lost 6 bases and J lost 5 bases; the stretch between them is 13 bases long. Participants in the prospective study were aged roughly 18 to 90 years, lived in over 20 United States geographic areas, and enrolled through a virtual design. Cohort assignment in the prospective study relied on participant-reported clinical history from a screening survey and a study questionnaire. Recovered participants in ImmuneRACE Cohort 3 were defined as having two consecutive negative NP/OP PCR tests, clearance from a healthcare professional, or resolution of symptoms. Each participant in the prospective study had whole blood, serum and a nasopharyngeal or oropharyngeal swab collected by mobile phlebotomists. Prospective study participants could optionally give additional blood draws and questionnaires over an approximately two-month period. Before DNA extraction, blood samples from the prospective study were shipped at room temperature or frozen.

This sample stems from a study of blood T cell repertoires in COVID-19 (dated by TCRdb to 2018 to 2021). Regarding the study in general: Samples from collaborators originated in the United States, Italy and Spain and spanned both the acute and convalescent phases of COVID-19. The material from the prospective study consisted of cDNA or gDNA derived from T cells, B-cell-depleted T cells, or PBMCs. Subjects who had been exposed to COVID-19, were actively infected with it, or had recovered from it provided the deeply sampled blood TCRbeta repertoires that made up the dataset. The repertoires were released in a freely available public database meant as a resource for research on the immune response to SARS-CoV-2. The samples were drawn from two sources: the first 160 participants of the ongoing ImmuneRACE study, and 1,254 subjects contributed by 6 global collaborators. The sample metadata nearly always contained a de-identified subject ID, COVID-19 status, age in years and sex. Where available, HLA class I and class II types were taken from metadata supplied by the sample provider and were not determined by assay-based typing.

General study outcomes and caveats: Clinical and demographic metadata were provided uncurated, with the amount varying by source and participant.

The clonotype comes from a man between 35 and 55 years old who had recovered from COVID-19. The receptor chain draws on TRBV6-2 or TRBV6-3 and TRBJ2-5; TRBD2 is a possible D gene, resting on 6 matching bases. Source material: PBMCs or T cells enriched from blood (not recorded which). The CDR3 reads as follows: CASSPGGSETQYF. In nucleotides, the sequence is TGTGCCAGCAGCCCCGGGGGTTCGGAGACCCAGTACTTC.